The entry below gives a single T cell receptor (beta chain) sequence along with its context. No antigen is known for it. It was with a sample-barcoded 5' primer and a J-beta primer mix that a second PCR of about 7 to 12 cycles was run. Each cDNA molecule, via a template-switch adaptor with 12 random nucleotides, was tagged. TCRdb called the 5' RACE reads again in MiXCR, with one record for every CDR3 protein. The sample holds 1.5 million to 2 million distinct CDR3 sequences, 35% to 50% seen once. This record belongs to a study of blood T cells in healthy people across ages. CDR1 is SGHNT, CDR2 YENEEA, per germline. The CDR3 totals 15 residues. Trimming cost V 4 bases and J 3 bases, with 15 bases left between them. Total RNA was extracted at no less than 6 micrograms per sample. The study, taken as a whole, reports: The long-lived group displayed more naive CD4+ cells, plus higher diversity, than the aged donors did. Estimates of diversity drawn from one million T cells were considered underestimates.

The source material was blood. The chain couples TRBV11-3 to TRBJ1-1, with TRBD1 as a possible D gene (5 bases). The clonotype was recovered from a human donor in good health. This CDR3 reads CASSYVGAGDTEAFF. As DNA, the CDR3 is TGTGCCAGCAGCTACGTCGGGGCGGGGGACACTGAAGCTTTCTTT.